The present entry profiles one TCR beta chain with its context. Its antigen is currently unknown. The donors gave bone marrow, and they were healthy. The data stem from a study of cytomegalovirus exposure and HLA in healthy donors. Study-level results: Later analysis indicated greater clonal expansion among HLA-associated TCR beta chains than among equally common other chains. Only CMV serostatus was available as immune exposure information.

CDR1 is SGHRS, CDR2 YFSETQ, per germline. The CDR3 consists of 14 residues. Trimming removed 4 bases from V and 7 bases from J; junction bases left unmatched: 10. The PCR had 60 Vbeta and 13 Jbeta primers. TCRdb keeps only in-frame clones here, not all; method: immunoSEQ multiplex PCR. Of about 190,000 clones listed, roughly four fifths are singletons. The source of this sequence is a woman in her twenties or thirties in good health and CMV-seropositive. Material: PBMCs. J is TRBJ1-2 and V is TRBV5-1; the match to TRBD1 covers 7 bases. CDR3 loop: CASSLLQGLAGYTF. For the CDR3, the DNA is TGCGCCAGCAGCCTCTTACAGGGGCTTGCTGGCTACACCTTC.